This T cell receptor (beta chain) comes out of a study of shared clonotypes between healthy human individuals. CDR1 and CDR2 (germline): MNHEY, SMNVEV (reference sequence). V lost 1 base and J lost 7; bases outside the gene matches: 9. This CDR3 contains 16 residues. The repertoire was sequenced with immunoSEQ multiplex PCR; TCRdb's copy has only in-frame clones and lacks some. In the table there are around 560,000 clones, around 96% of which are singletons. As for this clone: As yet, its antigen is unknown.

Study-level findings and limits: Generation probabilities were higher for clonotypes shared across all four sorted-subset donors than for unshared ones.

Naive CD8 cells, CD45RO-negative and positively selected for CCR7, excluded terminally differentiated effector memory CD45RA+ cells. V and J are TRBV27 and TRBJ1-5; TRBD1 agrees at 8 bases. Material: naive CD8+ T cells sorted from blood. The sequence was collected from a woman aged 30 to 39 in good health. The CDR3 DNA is TGTGCCAGCAGTTTATTGGCAGGGGGCGGAGGACAGCCCCAGCATTTT. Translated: CASSLLAGGGGQPQHF.